This TCR beta chain comes out of a study of shared clonotypes between healthy human individuals. Study information: CD4 naive cells filled three plates per donor, CD4 memory three, CD8 naive two and CD8 memory one.

The CD4+ fraction was divided into a CD45RA+ naive subset and a CD45RA-negative memory subset. Assay runs were performed at deep level. In the authors' workflow: Because ImmunoSEQ provided only junction sequences with no quality scores, the filtering differed. The protocol was immunoSEQ multiplex PCR, while the TCRdb copy is restricted to in-frame clones and leaves out a portion. Clonal size and the V and J genes are those of that table, whereas D and trimming came from the DNA. Of some 2,100,000 clones detected, almost 96% appear once; the ten largest clones hold roughly 0.13%. The length of the CDR3 is 15 residues. Germline CDR1 MGHDK, CDR2 SYGVNS. V dropped 8 bases and J dropped 5; count of bases not matched to a gene: 11.

The specimen sequenced was naive CD4+ T cells sorted from blood. Subset of the sample: CD45RA+ positively selected. This TCR came from a young man in good health. J is TRBJ2-2 and V is TRBV25-1, with TRBD1 matching 7 bases. CDR3 residues: CASSGTVGQTGELFF. The CDR3 nucleotides are TGTGCCAGCTCAGGGACAGTGGGGCAAACCGGGGAGCTGTTTTTT.